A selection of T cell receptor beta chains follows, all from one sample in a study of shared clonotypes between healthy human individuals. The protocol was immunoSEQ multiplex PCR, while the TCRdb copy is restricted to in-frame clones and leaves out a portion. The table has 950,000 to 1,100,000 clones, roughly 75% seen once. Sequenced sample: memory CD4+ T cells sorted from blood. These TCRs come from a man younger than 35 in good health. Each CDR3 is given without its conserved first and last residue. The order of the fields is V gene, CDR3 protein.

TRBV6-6 ASSTPHTSSYEQY
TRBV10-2 ASRGGGFEKLF
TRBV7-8 ASSSKVGVWDYGYT
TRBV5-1 ASSLEGGGYEQY
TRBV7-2 ASSLDRAGRDGYT
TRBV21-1 ASTQVRGKPQH
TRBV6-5 ASSPDRGFLGYT
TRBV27 ASSLKSGGAYEQY
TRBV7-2 ASSLAGDYQFDNEQF
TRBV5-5 ASSLVPTNYGYT
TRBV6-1 ASSEAQGRTEAF
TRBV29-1 SVEVSWNTEAF
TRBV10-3 AISGSPGTEAF
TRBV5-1 ASSFGPTRSQDTEAF
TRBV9 ASSVGQETYNEQF
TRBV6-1 ASTLGGASNQPQH
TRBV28 ASSLDRALWEKLF
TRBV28 ASSLSGTSNQPQH
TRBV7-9 ANSPGPNPRSSGNTIY
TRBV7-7 ASSPLDFLAEQF
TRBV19 ATYLIAESYEQY
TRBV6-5 ASSTSYSSYNEQF
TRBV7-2 ASGILPGQGAGEQY
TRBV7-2 ASSPGPGRAYVGELF
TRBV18 ASSPPLGQNTGELF
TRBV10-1 ASSERRGAGLNTEAF
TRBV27 ASSLSVREAYNEQF
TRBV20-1 SARVVTEAF
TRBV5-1 ASSLDPVPRGNEQF
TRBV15 AIRATSTDTQY
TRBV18 ASSPDGNYGYT
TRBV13 ASSLVGGPSSYEQY
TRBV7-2 ASSSRTGSGANVLT
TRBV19 ASSPAREAKNIQY
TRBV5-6 ASSFSTSQREQY
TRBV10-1 ASSESWGFDQPQH
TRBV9 ASSAENYGYT
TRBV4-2 ASSQEVGGRVGTQY
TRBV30 AWSRDLPGAETQY
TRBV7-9 ASSLVGTEMGSPLH
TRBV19 ASSFGIVETQY
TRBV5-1 ASSLLGQHQETQY
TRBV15 ATSQGAVGEKLF
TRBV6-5 ASSGTGRGDNEQF
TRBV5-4 ASSFLGTNTEAF
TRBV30 AWSVLSGRAGLYEQY
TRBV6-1 ASSDQGDYAGGYT
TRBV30 AWSARTVNTEAF